This T cell receptor (beta chain) was identified during a study of cytomegalovirus exposure and HLA in healthy donors. Method: immunoSEQ multiplex PCR; TCRdb's copy keeps in-frame clones and lacks some. The table has around 160,000 clones, roughly 89% seen once. With 4 bases removed from V and 1 base from J, the gap between germline ends came to 10 bases. Germline V gene data show CDR1 as MNHNS and CDR2 as SASEGT. CDR3 length: 15 amino acids. Study outcomes and limitations: Many donors carried some public TCRs, although rarity characterized most TCR sequences.

Turning to this clone: Antigen specificity is unknown.

This clonotype originated in a woman in her late teens or twenties in good health and CMV-seropositive. The rearrangement uses TRBV6-1 and TRBJ2-2; D might be TRBD2 (5 bases). Sequenced input: PBMCs. CDR3 nucleotides: TGTGCCAGCAGTGCGTCGGGAATGAACACCGGGGAGCTGTTTTTT. Protein product: CASSASGMNTGELFF.